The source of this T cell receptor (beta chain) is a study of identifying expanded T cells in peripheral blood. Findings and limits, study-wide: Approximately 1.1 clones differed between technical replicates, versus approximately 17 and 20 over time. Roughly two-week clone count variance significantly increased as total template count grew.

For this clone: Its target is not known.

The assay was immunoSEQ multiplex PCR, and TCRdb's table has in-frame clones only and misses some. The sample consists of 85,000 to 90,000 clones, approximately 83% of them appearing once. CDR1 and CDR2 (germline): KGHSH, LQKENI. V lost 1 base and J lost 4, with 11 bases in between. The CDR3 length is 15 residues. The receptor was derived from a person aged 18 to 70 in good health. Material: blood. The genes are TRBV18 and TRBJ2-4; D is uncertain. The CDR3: CASSPQAAVKNIQYF. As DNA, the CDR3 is TGTGCCAGCTCACCACAGGCAGCCGTAAAAAACATTCAGTACTTC.